A single sample is the source of the 10 T cell receptor beta chains below, sequenced in a study of T cell repertoires in cytomegalovirus infection (dated by TCRdb to about 2019). The data were produced on an Illumina HiSeq 1500. Using fastp trimming at Q25 and MiXCR clonotype assembly, TCRdb reanalyzed the public sequencing data and kept in-frame beta chains. Each CDR3 protein appears once, grouped with its most common genes and DNA. This sample has 200,000 to 250,000 distinct CDR3 sequences in its table, and over 20% of those were observed once. Roughly 18% of the sample comes from the top ten. The source material was CD8+ T cells from PBMCs. The receptors come from a human donor in good health (CMV status not recorded). Some clones in this sample may be carry-over from other donors' samples.

CDR3 DNA: TGTGCCAGCAGCCATCTGACAGACATGAACACTGAAGCTTTCTTT. This encodes CASSHLTDMNTEAFF. V gene TRBV3-1 combines with J gene TRBJ1-1; possibly TRBD1 for D (5 bases). Per germline, CDR1 LGHDT and CDR2 YNNKEL (reference sequence). The CDR3 loop spans 15 amino acids. The germline V and J ends were trimmed by 3 bases and 0 bases, with 11 bases remaining between them.

The J gene is TRBJ2-1, the V gene TRBV29-1; 7 bases align to TRBD1. The CDR3 length is 11 residues. The junction had 2 bases not matched to a gene; V was cut back by 8 bases and J by 4 bases. Germline V CDR1 and CDR2: SQVTM, ANQGSEA. CDR3 amino acids: CSWDSYNEQFF. CDR3 in DNA: TGCAGCTGGGACAGTTACAATGAGCAGTTCTTC.

This clonotype has more than one count but fewer than ten. This chain connects TRBV29-1 to TRBJ1-1; no clear D gene. The CDR3 totals 13 residues. Germline V gene sequence: CDR1 SQVTM, CDR2 ANQGSEA. Trimming took 1 base from V and 0 from J, leaving 6 bases between them. In DNA, the CDR3 is TGCAGCGTTGAAGGCGGACTGAACACTGAAGCTTTCTTT. Protein product: CSVEGGLNTEAFF.

This clonotype was counted ten times or more. V usage is TRBV7-2 and J usage is TRBJ2-7, with D possibly matching TRBD2 (6 bases). This CDR3 has 14 residues. Trimming stripped 5 bases from V and 0 bases from J, with 11 bases between. Germline loops: CDR1 SGHTA, CDR2 FQGNSA. CDR3: CASSPAGHSYEQYF. As DNA, the CDR3 is TGTGCCAGCAGCCCCGCGGGGCACTCCTACGAGCAGTACTTC.

The chain recombines TRBV20-1 with TRBJ2-7; 7 bases map to TRBD1. Looked up from germline, CDR1 is DFQATT and CDR2 is SNEGSKA (reference sequence). V gave up 3 bases and J gave up 1 base; unmatched junction bases: 3. The CDR3 is 13 residues long. The CDR3 nucleotides read TGCAGTGCTAGGCCAGGGGGATCCTACGAGCAGTACTTC. Its translation is CSARPGGSYEQYF.

The chain carries TRBV28 and TRBJ2-7; D is unresolved. The V end was cut by 6 bases, the J end by 2 bases, with 20 bases between. This CDR3 is built from 16 residues. Germline CDR1 is MDHEN and CDR2 is SYDVKM. This CDR3 reads CASRHLQTALPYEQYF. In DNA, the CDR3 is TGTGCCAGCAGGCACCTCCAAACAGCCCTCCCCTACGAGCAGTACTTC.

This clonotype was observed once. As DNA, the CDR3 is TGCAGTGCTAGTTCCATCCAACAGGGGGTTTTTGTGAATGAGCAGTTCTTC. Translation gives CSASSIQQGVFVNEQFF. The chain has TRBV20-1 and TRBJ2-1, with 8 nucleotides matching TRBD1. Losses at the gene ends were 3 bases for V and 7 bases for J; bases not matched to a gene: 17. The CDR3 is 17 amino acids. Germline-derived CDR1 and CDR2 are DFQATT and SNEGSKA (reference sequence).

This chain links TRBV6-2 or TRBV6-3 with TRBJ2-1; D remains unclear. The CDR3 spans 14 residues. CDR1 and CDR2 from the germline V gene are MNHEY and SVGEGT. V was pared by 0 bases and J by 4 bases, with 7 bases between. The chain's CDR3 is CASSYSRGYNEQFF. The CDR3 DNA sequence: TGTGCCAGCAGTTACTCGAGAGGTTACAATGAGCAGTTCTTC.

Details on this clonotype: The junction shows a germline mismatch at one end, possibly a read error. The V gene is TRBV28, the J gene TRBJ2-7, with TRBD2 matching over 8 bases. CDR1 is MDHEN and CDR2 is SYDVKM in the germline V gene. The CDR3 contains 17 residues. CDR3 nucleotide sequence: TGTGCCAGCGGTTTCCCCCTAACAGGGACTAGCTCCTACGAGCAGTACTTC. Translating it yields CASGFPLTGTSSYEQYF.

This clonotype was observed a few times. J is TRBJ2-5 and V is TRBV7-9, with D possibly TRBD1 on 5 matching bases. This CDR3 has 16 amino acids. V was shortened by 5 bases and J by 2 bases, with 18 bases between the two germline ends. From germline, CDR1 is SEHNR and CDR2 FQNEAQ (reference sequence). CDR3 amino acids: CASSSPGSGLQETQYF. Written as DNA, the CDR3 is TGTGCCAGCAGCAGTCCAGGTTCAGGGCTTCAAGAGACCCAGTACTTC.